Detailed here is one TCR beta chain. Its specificity is unknown. Clones were sequenced by immunoSEQ multiplex PCR, and TCRdb holds only the in-frame ones, with some missing. The sample has roughly 86,000 clones; 85% are singletons. The record originates from a study of T cell responses to AZD1222 COVID-19 vaccine. Broader study findings: No repertoire was sampled before or during the peak T cell response, only after it. Targets within unmutated variant regions were reportedly found for nearly half of spike-specific TCRs.

The CDR3 totals 18 residues. Germline V CDR1 and CDR2: MNHEY, SVGEGT. The V gene end was trimmed by 0 bases and the J gene end by 0 bases; junction bases not matched to a gene: 6. This clonotype originated in an adult who received the AZD1222 COVID-19 vaccine. The sample in question was peripheral blood, obtained 28 days after the second AZD1222 dose. The chain joins TRBV6-2 or TRBV6-3 to TRBJ1-3; 9 bases agree with TRBD1. The CDR3 sequence is CASSYSPGQGSSGNTIYF. The DNA for the CDR3 is TGTGCCAGCAGTTACTCGCCGGGACAGGGAAGCTCTGGAAACACCATATATTTT.